The 8 T cell receptor beta chains in this list originate from one sample, sequenced in a study of T cell responses to AZD1222 COVID-19 vaccine (dated by TCRdb to the early 2020s). Receptors were amplified or captured by the immunoSEQ multiplex PCR assay. TCRdb took this table from immuneACCESS and kept in-frame rearrangements with V and J called. Such tables lack part of the clones; where checked against another copy, unresolved V genes explain under half of the gap, and the rest is unexplained. The sample table lists 130,000 to 150,000 clones, 91% of them with a count of one. Approximately 3% of the sample belongs to the ten largest clones. The time point label for this specimen denotes: baseline before first vaccination. Here the sequenced sample was peripheral blood, taken on day 0 of AZD1222 vaccination. The origin of the receptors is an adult in good health.

V and J are TRBV3-1 (or the pseudogene TRBV3-2) and TRBJ2-7; possibly TRBD2 for D (5 bases). The germline gives CDR1 LGHDT, CDR2 YNNKEL (reference sequence). The CDR3 totals 12 residues. V gave up 0 bases and J gave up 7 bases, with 7 bases separating them. CDR3 sequence: CASSQETGEQYF. Written as DNA, the CDR3 is TGTGCCAGCAGCCAAGAAACGGGGGAGCAGTACTTC.

The chain uses TRBV7-9 and TRBJ1-1, with a possible D match to TRBD1 (5 bases). Between the trimmed V and J ends, which lost 5 bases and 0 bases, there was a span of 10 bases. This CDR3 is built from 14 residues. CDR1 and CDR2 from the germline V gene are SEHNR and FQNEAQ (reference sequence). CDR3: CASSPGTLNTEAFF. As DNA, the CDR3 is TGTGCCAGCAGCCCCGGGACCTTGAACACTGAAGCTTTCTTT.

J is TRBJ2-7 and V is TRBV7-2; no clear D. Germline V gene data show CDR1 as SGHTA and CDR2 as FQGNSA. The CDR3 is 13 residues long. V lost 3 bases and J 3 bases, leaving 9 bases between the germline ends. CDR3 loop: CASSFHSNYEQYF. The CDR3 DNA reads TGTGCCAGCAGCTTTCATTCTAACTACGAGCAGTACTTC.

This chain uses TRBV11-3 with TRBJ2-1; D unresolved. The CDR3 runs 14 residues. Germline V gene sequence: CDR1 SGHNT, CDR2 YENEEA. V was shortened by 3 bases and J by 9 bases, with 15 bases between the two germline ends. This CDR3 reads CASSFRASGGEQFF. The CDR3, as DNA: TGTGCCAGCAGCTTTAGGGCCTCCGGTGGTGAGCAGTTCTTC. Supplemented by reference TRBV11-3 and TRBJ2-1, the full variable domain reads EAGVVQSPRYKIIEKKQPVAFWCNPISGHNTLYWYLQNLGQGPELLIRYENEEAVDDSQLPKDRFSAERLKGVDSTLKIQPAELGDSAVYLCASSFRASGGEQFFGPGTRLTVL.

The rearrangement uses TRBV6-5 and TRBJ2-3; 7 positions agree with TRBD1. This CDR3 is 15 amino acids long. Germline V gene sequence: CDR1 MNHEY, CDR2 SVGAGI. V was clipped by 9 bases and J by 6 bases; unmatched bases: 15. The CDR3 region has the DNA TGTGCCAGTTTCAAGACCCAGGGGGTGGTGGATACGCAGTATTTT. Translated, it gives CASFKTQGVVDTQYF.

V is TRBV6-1 and J is TRBJ2-7; D gene uncertain. CDR3 length equals 15 residues. From germline, CDR1 is MNHNS and CDR2 SASEGT. The V end lost 3 bases, the J end lost 2 bases, and 14 bases lay between the germline ends. DNA of the CDR3: TGTGCCAGCAGTGAGTTCTTGGGGTCACCCTACGAGCAGTACTTC. Translation: CASSEFLGSPYEQYF.

The chain is built from TRBV24-1 and TRBJ2-2; D remains unclear. Germline loops: CDR1 KGHDR, CDR2 SFDVKD. This CDR3 has 14 amino acids. V was trimmed by 9 bases and J by 1 base, leaving 11 bases between them. The CDR3 loop is CATPPGQNTGELFF. DNA for the CDR3: TGTGCCACCCCCCCCGGCCAGAACACCGGGGAGCTGTTTTTT.

The J gene is TRBJ2-1, the V gene TRBV19; TRBD2 agrees at 8 bases. V was clipped by 3 bases and J by 0 bases; unmatched bases: 4. This CDR3 has 16 amino acids. Germline CDR1 LNHDA, CDR2 SQIVND (reference sequence). CDR3: CASSILAGSSYNEQFF. The CDR3 nucleotides are TGTGCCAGTAGTATCTTAGCGGGAAGCTCCTACAATGAGCAGTTCTTC.